This T cell receptor (beta chain) was found in a study of T cells in Graves' hyperthyroidism and ophthalmopathy. Study-level background: Peripheral blood was secured at the point of initial diagnosis, before any treatment. Study-wide points: Blood also held most thyroid clonotypes expanded beyond 0.001.

RNA transcripts provided the source from which TCR beta CDR3 regions were amplified. The primer set for the first-round RT-PCR of the TCR CDR3 was HTBI. TCRdb independently ran MiXCR on the multiplex PCR reads; one entry per CDR3 protein. The sample holds under 450,000 distinct CDR3 sequences, about a sixth seen once. The V gene end was trimmed by 3 bases and the J gene end by 3 bases; junction bases not matched to a gene: 12. This CDR3 contains 18 residues. Germline loops: CDR1 LGHDT, CDR2 YNNKEL (reference sequence). Clinical symptoms, serum thyroxine and TRAb, thyroid ultrasound and orbital computed tomography were used for the diagnoses. This clonotype was detected once. Its target is not known.

The receptor was derived from a young woman with Graves' hyperthyroidism. The sample taken for sequencing was blood. The genes are TRBV3-1 and TRBJ2-2, with 8 bases aligning to TRBD1. The CDR3 reads CASSQGRGRGMDTGELFF. CDR3 nucleotide sequence: TGTGCCAGCAGCCAGGGCAGGGGGCGCGGGATGGACACCGGGGAGCTGTTTTTT. Variable domain in full (rest from reference TRBV3-1 and TRBJ2-2): DTAVSQTPKYLVTQMGNDKSIKCEQNLGHDTMYWYKQDSKKFLKIMFSYNNKELIINETVPNRFSPKSPDKAHLNLHINSLELGDSAVYFCASSQGRGRGMDTGELFFGEGSRLTVL.